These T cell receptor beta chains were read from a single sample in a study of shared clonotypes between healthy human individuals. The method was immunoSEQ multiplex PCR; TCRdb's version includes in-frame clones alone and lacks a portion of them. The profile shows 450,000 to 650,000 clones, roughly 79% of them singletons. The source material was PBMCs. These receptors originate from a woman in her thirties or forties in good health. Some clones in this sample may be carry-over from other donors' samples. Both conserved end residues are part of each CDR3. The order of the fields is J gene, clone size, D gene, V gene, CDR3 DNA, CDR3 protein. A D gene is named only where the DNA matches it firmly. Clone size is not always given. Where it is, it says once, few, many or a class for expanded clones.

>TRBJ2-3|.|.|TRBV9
TGTGCCAGCAGCGTAGGGTCGGGAGGCACAGATACGCAGTATTTT
CASSVGSGGTDTQYF
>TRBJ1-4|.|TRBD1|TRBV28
TGTGCCAGCAGGACAGGGGGCTTGGGAACTAATGAAAAACTGTTTTTT
CASRTGGLGTNEKLFF
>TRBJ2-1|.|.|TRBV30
TGTGCCTGGAGTGGTAGTGGGTTCGAGCAGTTCTTC
CAWSGSGFEQFF
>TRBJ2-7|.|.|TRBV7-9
TGTGCCAGCAGCCCCCGAAGCCCCGCCGGAACCTACGAGCAGTACTTC
CASSPRSPAGTYEQYF
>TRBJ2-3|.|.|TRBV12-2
TGTGCAAGTCGCTCCCGCCGGACTAGCGGGAGCACAGATACGCAGTATTTT
CASRSRRTSGSTDTQYF
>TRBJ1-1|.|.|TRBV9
TGTGCCAGCAGCGTAGGCGGCAGGAACACTGAAGCTTTCTTT
CASSVGGRNTEAFF
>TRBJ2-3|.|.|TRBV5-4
TGTGCCAGCAGCCCCATCGGGACAGATACGCAGTATTTT
CASSPIGTDTQYF
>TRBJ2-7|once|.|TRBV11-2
TGTGCCAGCACCTACAACCCATTCTACGAGCAGTACTTC
CASTYNPFYEQYF
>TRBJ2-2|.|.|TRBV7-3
TGTGCCAGCAGCCCGTCTATTAACACCGGGGAGCTGTTTTTT
CASSPSINTGELFF
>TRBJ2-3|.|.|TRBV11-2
TGTGCCAGCAGCTCAGGTCCAGGGGGGGTCCTTCCCACAGATACGCAGTATTTT
CASSSGPGGVLPTDTQYF
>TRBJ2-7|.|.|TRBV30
TGTGCCTGGAGTGTAATCGGGCTCGAGCAGTACTTC
CAWSVIGLEQYF
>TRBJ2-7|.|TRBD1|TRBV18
TGTGCCAGCTCACCCGCCGGGACAGGGGGTTCCGAGCAGTACTTC
CASSPAGTGGSEQYF
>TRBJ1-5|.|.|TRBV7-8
TGTGCCAGCAGCAGACAGGCCCGAGGACCCCGAAGCAATCAGCCCCAGCATTTT
CASSRQARGPRSNQPQHF
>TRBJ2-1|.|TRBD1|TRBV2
TGTGCCAGCAGTGCCCGGGACAGGGGCCAAGGGGAGCAGTTCTTC
CASSARDRGQGEQFF
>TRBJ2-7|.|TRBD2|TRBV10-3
TGTGCCATCCGGACTAGCGAATCCTACGAGCAGTACTTC
CAIRTSESYEQYF
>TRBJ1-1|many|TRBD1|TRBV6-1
TGTGCCACACAGGGGGCTAAGGGTGAAGCTTTCTTT
CATQGAKGEAFF
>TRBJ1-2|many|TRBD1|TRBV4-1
TGCGCCAGCAGCCAAGCCCGGGACAGTAACTATGGCTACACCTTC
CASSQARDSNYGYTF
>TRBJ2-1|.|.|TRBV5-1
TGCGCCAGCAGCCCCCAAAGCTCCTACAATGAGCAGTTCTTC
CASSPQSSYNEQFF
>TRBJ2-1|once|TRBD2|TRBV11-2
TGTGCCAGCAGCTCACTCGCGGGGGACAATGAGCAGTTCTTC
CASSSLAGDNEQFF
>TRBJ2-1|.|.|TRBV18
TGTGCCAGCTCAACACGACTTAACAATGAGCAGTTCTTC
CASSTRLNNEQFF
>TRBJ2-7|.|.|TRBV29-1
TGCAGCGTTGTTGAGTCCGACCGTACCTACGAGCAGTACTTC
CSVVESDRTYEQYF
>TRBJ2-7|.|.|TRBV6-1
TGTGCCAGCAGTGAACAGGGGTTGGGCGAGCAGTACTTC
CASSEQGLGEQYF
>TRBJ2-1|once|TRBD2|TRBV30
TGTGCCTGGAGTAGCGGGAGGGCCCTTTTGAATGAGCAGTTCTTC
CAWSSGRALLNEQFF
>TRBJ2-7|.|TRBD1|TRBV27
TGTGCCAGCAGTTTTCGTGGACAGGGGTACGAGCAGTACTTC
CASSFRGQGYEQYF
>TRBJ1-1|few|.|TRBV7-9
TGTGCCAGCAGCTTAATGGGGTGGGTAGCTTTCTTT
CASSLMGWVAFF
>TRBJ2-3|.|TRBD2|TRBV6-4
TGTGCCAGCAGCGGGACTAGCGGGAATGGTTTGGATACGCAGTATTTT
CASSGTSGNGLDTQYF
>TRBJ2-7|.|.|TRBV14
TGTGCCAGCAGCCCCACTCCGGCGAGGAGCTACGAGCAGTACTTC
CASSPTPARSYEQYF
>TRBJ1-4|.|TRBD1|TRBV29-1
TGCAGCGTTGATACGGGACAGGGTCAAGAAAAACTGTTTTTT
CSVDTGQGQEKLFF
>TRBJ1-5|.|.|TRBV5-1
TGCGCCAGCTTCCCCCCGACAGACCATCAGCCCCAGCATTTT
CASFPPTDHQPQHF
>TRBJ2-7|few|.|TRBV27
TGTGCCAGCAGTCACGTGTACTCCTACGAGCAGTACTTC
CASSHVYSYEQYF
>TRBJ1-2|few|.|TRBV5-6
TGTGCCAGCAGCTTGTTTTTTCAGGGAACAACCTATGGCTACACCTTC
CASSLFFQGTTYGYTF
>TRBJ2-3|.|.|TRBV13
TGTGCCAGCAGCTCCACAATAGATACGCAGTATTTT
CASSSTIDTQYF
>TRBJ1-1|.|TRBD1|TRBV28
TGTGCCAGCAGAACAGGGGAAATGAACACTGAAGCTTTCTTT
CASRTGEMNTEAFF
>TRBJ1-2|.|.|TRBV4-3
TGCGCCAGCAGCCAAGCCCTTGGCTATGGCTACACCTTC
CASSQALGYGYTF
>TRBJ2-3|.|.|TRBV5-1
TGCGCCAGCAGCTTGTTGCGGGACAGCACAGATACGCAGTATTTT
CASSLLRDSTDTQYF
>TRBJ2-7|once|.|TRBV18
TGTGCCAGCTCACCGCCCCTCGACGGCGCCCAGCAGTACTTC
CASSPPLDGAQQYF
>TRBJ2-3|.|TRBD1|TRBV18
TGTGCCAGCTCACCACAGACAGGGCTAGATACGCAGTATTTT
CASSPQTGLDTQYF
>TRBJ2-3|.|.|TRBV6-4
TGTGCCAGCAGTGGGGCACCCGGCACAGATACGCAGTATTTT
CASSGAPGTDTQYF
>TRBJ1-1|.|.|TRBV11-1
TGTGCCAGCAGCATCTGGACCAAACAGACCCACATGAACACTGAAGCTTTCTTT
CASSIWTKQTHMNTEAFF
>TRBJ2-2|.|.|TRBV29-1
TGCAGCGTGAGGAAGAGTGCGAACACCGGGGAGCTGTTTTTT
CSVRKSANTGELFF
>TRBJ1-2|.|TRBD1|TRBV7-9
TGTGCCAGCAGCTTAACAGGGGAATCCTATGGCTACACCTTC
CASSLTGESYGYTF
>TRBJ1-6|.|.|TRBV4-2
TGTGCCAGCAGCCAAGAGCTAGGTGACACCTTAGGATCACCCCTCCACTTT
CASSQELGDTLGSPLHF
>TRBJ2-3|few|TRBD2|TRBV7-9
TGTGCCAGCAGCTTAGGGACTAGCGGGAGGGCCGCAGATACGCAGTATTTT
CASSLGTSGRAADTQYF
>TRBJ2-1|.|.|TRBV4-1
TGCGCCAGCAGCCAAGAGGGTATGGCGGGCGGTGAGCAGTTCTTC
CASSQEGMAGGEQFF
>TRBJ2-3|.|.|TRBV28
TGTGCCAGCAGTGGGGACACAGATACGCAGTATTTT
CASSGDTDTQYF
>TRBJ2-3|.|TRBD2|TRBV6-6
TGTGCCAGCAGTTACTCTAGCGGGAGGGGGGATACGCAGTATTTT
CASSYSSGRGDTQYF
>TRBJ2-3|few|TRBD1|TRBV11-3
TGTGCCAGCAGCTTAGACGGGGACAGGGATACGCAGTATTTT
CASSLDGDRDTQYF
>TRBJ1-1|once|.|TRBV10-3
TGTGCCGCCAGCGGCGGGGGGGGGAGGAACACTGAAGCTTTCTTT
CAASGGGGRNTEAFF
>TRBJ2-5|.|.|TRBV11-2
TGTGCCAGCAGCCTGAGGGAGACCCAGTACTTC
CASSLRETQYF
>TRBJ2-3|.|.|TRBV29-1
TGCAGCGCCTCAGTGGGTGGGAGAGGAGATACGCAGTATTTT
CSASVGGRGDTQYF
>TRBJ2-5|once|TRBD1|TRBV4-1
TGCGCCAGCAGCCACCTCACGGACAGGGAAGAGACCCAGTACTTC
CASSHLTDREETQYF
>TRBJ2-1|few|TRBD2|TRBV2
TGTGCCACACGGGGACTAGCGGGAGGTTACAATGAGCAGTTCTTC
CATRGLAGGYNEQFF
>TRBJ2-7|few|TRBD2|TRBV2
TGTGCCAGCACTGGTGACAGCGGGAGTAGATACGAGCAGTACTTC
CASTGDSGSRYEQYF
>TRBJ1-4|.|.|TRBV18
TGTGCCAGCTCACCACCGGCTGATGAAAAACTGTTTTTT
CASSPPADEKLFF
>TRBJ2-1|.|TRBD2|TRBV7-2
TGTGCCAGCAGCCGGCCGGGACTAGCGTTCCATGAGCAGTTCTTC
CASSRPGLAFHEQFF